The source of this T cell receptor (beta chain) is a study of T cells expressing NK-cell markers (TCRdb year 2020). Context from the whole study: Three sorted T-cell subsets (CD3+CD56+NKG2C+, CD3+CD56+NKG2C- and CD3+CD56-NKG2C+) from 8 or 9 donors had their TCR beta-chain repertoires profiled. Among the eight sequenced donors, only one was HCMV-seronegative, while the other seven were HCMV-seropositive. The study sequenced eight donors, all healthy volunteers chosen at random: three men and five women. The libraries were sequenced on Illumina HiSeq 2000/2500, MiSeq or NextSeq, producing 2 x 150 bp reads. Here is what the overall study found, with its caveats: Those dominant clonotypes were again the most abundant among CD3+CD56-NKG2C+ cells in several donors, at roughly 28.3-65%. For 6 or 7 donors, the dominant CD3+CD56+NKG2C+ clonotypes were among the top 10 CD8+ clonotypes and accounted for about 1.0-7.5% of CD8+ T cells. It remained unclear whether the expanded NKG2C-expressing T cell clones were specific for HCMV antigens.

Turning to this clonotype: Its antigen remains undetermined.

A commercial ELISA kit detecting HCMV-specific IgG in serum was used to determine HCMV serostatus. Peripheral blood mononuclear cells were isolated from blood by Ficoll density gradient centrifugation. The CDR3 numbers 13 residues from cysteine through phenylalanine. The DNA sequence is not available. TCRdb records Illumina HiSeq 2000 as the sequencer. 5'RACE template switching, by which a universal primer site and unique molecular identifiers were added, was used to make TCR beta cDNA libraries. Synthesis of cDNA was primed from the TCR beta constant segment and was followed by two consecutive PCR amplification steps. The study's own analysis went as follows. Reads were demultiplexed and grouped by UMI with MIGEC, and clonotypes were assembled and quantified with MiTCR. To remove erroneous sequences, TCR cDNA sequences were retained only when supported by two or more reads. Downstream repertoire analysis used the tcR package, and clonotypes were matched across fractions by CDR3 nucleotide sequence plus V segment. Antigen specificity was annotated against VDJdb with VDJmatch, allowing one amino acid substitution in CDR3. Following reprocessing of the reads by TCRdb, the data hold one row per CDR3 protein sequence and no DNA is available. TCRdb's processing, not the authors', yielded these V and J calls. The sample's clone listing holds 550,000 or so distinct CDR3 sequences. In total, the top ten clones hold 3% to 4.5% of the sample.

This clonotype was sampled from a man aged 18-30 years in good health. Donor details come from another sample of the same person, matched by shared clones. The rearranged chain carries TRBV12-3 or TRBV12-4 and TRBJ2-5; checking the TCRdb D call of TRBD1 is not possible without DNA. The sample comprised blood T cells: a sorted CD56 or NKG2C T cell subset, CD4+ or CD8+ T cells, or bulk PBMC T cells (not recorded which). This receptor carries the CDR3 CASRGQSGETQYF.